This passage covers 21 T cell receptor beta chains from one sample sequenced in a study of T cell responses to AZD1222 COVID-19 vaccine. Method: immunoSEQ multiplex PCR; TCRdb's copy keeps in-frame clones and lacks some. The sample has about 140,000 clones. What was sequenced was peripheral blood. Receptors were obtained from an adult in good health.

The chain links TRBV30 to TRBJ1-5, with D possibly matching TRBD1 (6 bases). Trimming left V 0 bases short and J 13 bases short, with 13 bases between. Germline V gene data show CDR1 as GTSNPN and CDR2 as SVGIG (reference sequence). The CDR3 totals 12 residues. The CDR3 nucleotides read TGTGCCTGGAGTGTAGAGGGGGACTTACAGCATTTT. This sequence encodes CAWSVEGDLQHF.

V and J are TRBV7-3 and TRBJ2-5; D is possibly TRBD1 or TRBD2 (5 bases each). Germline V CDR1 and CDR2: SGHTA, FQGTGA. Trimming shortened V by 7 bases and J by 1 base, and 16 bases separated the two germline ends. This CDR3 has 15 amino acids. DNA for the CDR3: TGTGCCAGCACCCTCATACCGGGGCCCCAAGAGACCCAGTACTTC. It translates to CASTLIPGPQETQYF.

This chain connects TRBV30 to TRBJ2-7; D is perhaps TRBD1 (5 bases). Trimming removed 1 base at V and 3 bases at J, with 10 bases between. Germline CDR1 GTSNPN, CDR2 SVGIG (reference sequence). The CDR3 is 13 amino acids. The CDR3 DNA reads as TGTGCCTGGAGTGGGCAGGGAAGCTACGAGCAGTACTTC. It codes for CAWSGQGSYEQYF.

The chain combines TRBV9 with TRBJ2-3; TRBD2 might be the D (5 bases). Germline-derived CDR1 and CDR2 are SGDLS and YYNGEE. CDR3 length: 14 amino acids. The germline V and J ends were trimmed by 3 bases and 5 bases, with 13 bases remaining between them. CDR3 region: CASSASLREDTQYF. CDR3 nucleotides: TGTGCCAGCAGCGCTAGTCTGAGGGAAGATACGCAGTATTTT.

The chain uses TRBV2 and TRBJ2-1; possibly TRBD1 for D (5 bases). CDR3 length: 13 residues. The germline V gene encodes CDR1 SNHLY and CDR2 FYNNEI. V dropped 4 bases and J dropped 8 bases, with 12 bases sitting between them. CDR3 sequence: CASSGQGQDEQFF. The CDR3 DNA reads TGTGCCAGCAGTGGTCAGGGCCAGGATGAGCAGTTCTTC.

The rearrangement uses TRBV3-1 (or the pseudogene TRBV3-2) and TRBJ2-2, with a tentative D call TRBD1 (6 bases). The V end was cut by 0 bases, the J end by 2 bases, with 7 bases between. CDR1 is LGHDT, CDR2 YNNKEL, per germline (reference sequence). The CDR3 runs to 15 residues. The CDR3 is CASSQDGTNTGELFF. The CDR3 nucleotides are TGTGCCAGCAGCCAAGATGGGACAAACACCGGGGAGCTGTTTTTT.

The chain employs TRBV30 and TRBJ2-1, with a weak D call TRBD2 (7 bases). Trimming removed 5 bases from V and 6 bases from J, with 11 bases in between. CDR3 size: 12 residues. Per the germline V gene, CDR1 is GTSNPN and CDR2 is SVGIG (reference sequence). The CDR3 protein is CAWGGGLNEQFF. The CDR3 DNA reads as TGTGCCTGGGGCGGGGGCCTCAATGAGCAGTTCTTC.

The chain links TRBV3-1 (or the pseudogene TRBV3-2) to TRBJ1-6; D is perhaps TRBD1 (5 bases). Deletions cut 0 bases from V and 7 bases from J, with 13 bases between. The CDR3 extends over 16 amino acids. Germline V CDR1 and CDR2: LGHDT, YNNKEL (reference sequence). The CDR3 region has the DNA TGTGCCAGCAGCCAAGAGGGAAGGGGAAGGAATTCACCCCTCCACTTT. This gives the protein CASSQEGRGRNSPLHF.

The gene calls are TRBV5-1 and TRBJ2-6, with D unclear. Between the trimmed V and J ends, which lost 0 bases and 0 bases, there was a span of 4 bases. The CDR3 runs to 15 residues. Germline-derived CDR1 and CDR2 are SGHRS and YFSETQ. In DNA form, the CDR3 reads TGCGCCAGCAGCTTGGGGGGCTCTGGGGCCAACGTCCTGACTTTC. It translates to CASSLGGSGANVLTF.

The rearrangement uses TRBV4-1 and TRBJ2-2; D ambiguous. Germline CDR1 reads MGHRA; CDR2 reads YSYEKL. Trimming cost V 1 base and J 1 base, with 13 bases left between them. The CDR3 loop spans 17 amino acids. The CDR3 DNA sequence: TGCGCCAGCAGCCAAGTAGGGCTCGCCCAGAACACCGGGGAGCTGTTTTTT. Translated, it gives CASSQVGLAQNTGELFF.

The chain is built from TRBV6-5 and TRBJ1-2; a possible D gene is TRBD1 (5 bases). Germline V gene sequence: CDR1 MNHEY, CDR2 SVGAGI. Trimming removed 6 bases at V and 4 bases at J, with 9 bases between. The length of the CDR3 is 12 residues. CDR3 loop: CASRRQSYGYTF. CDR3 sequence (DNA): TGTGCCAGCAGAAGACAGTCCTATGGCTACACCTTC.

The chain combines TRBV29-1 with TRBJ1-1; no definite D call. The germline V gene has CDR1 SQVTM and CDR2 ANQGSEA. The CDR3 is 13 residues long. The V and J ends lost 6 bases and 1 base respectively, with 12 bases between them. Here the CDR3 reads CSVYTATNTEAFF. CDR3 coding DNA: TGCAGCGTCTACACTGCCACGAACACTGAAGCTTTCTTT.

V and J are TRBV7-9 and TRBJ1-3; D is undetermined. The CDR3 has 17 residues. Germline V gives CDR1 SEHNR, CDR2 FQNEAQ (reference sequence). V lost 1 base to trimming and J lost 0 bases, with 13 bases between them. CDR3 loop: CASSLGPRRSSGNTIYF. The CDR3 DNA follows: TGTGCCAGCAGCTTAGGCCCTAGGCGCAGCTCTGGAAACACCATATATTTT.

This sequence joins TRBV6-5 and TRBJ2-7; weak D call: TRBD2 (5 bases). This CDR3 region has 11 residues. The V gene's germline CDR1 is MNHEY and CDR2 SVGAGI. V dropped 6 bases and J dropped 6 bases, with 9 bases sitting between them. CDR3 nucleotides: TGTGCCAGCAGCTACGAGGGCGAGCAGTACTTC. Translation gives CASSYEGEQYF.

The V call is TRBV6-5, the J call TRBJ1-5; 8 bases map to TRBD1. The CDR3 consists of 15 residues. The germline V gene encodes CDR1 MNHEY and CDR2 SVGAGI. Germline trimming cut 6 bases from V and 1 base from J; bases unmatched to any gene: 5. CDR3 nucleotides: TGTGCCAGCAGCGTCGGACAGGGCAGCAATCAGCCCCAGCATTTT. Translating it yields CASSVGQGSNQPQHF.

V is TRBV18 and J is TRBJ1-3, with D maybe TRBD1 (5 bases). Per germline, CDR1 KGHSH and CDR2 LQKENI. The CDR3 length is 14 residues. The V end was cut by 2 bases, the J end by 9 bases, with 14 bases between. The CDR3 coding sequence is TGTGCCAGCTCACCAAGTCCAGGGCAGACCACCATATATTTT. It specifies CASSPSPGQTTIYF.

The chain employs TRBV30 and TRBJ1-2; 7 positions match TRBD1. V lost 2 bases to trimming and J lost 7 bases; unmatched junction nucleotides: 7. Germline CDR1 reads GTSNPN; CDR2 reads SVGIG (reference sequence). The CDR3 contains 13 residues. CDR3 DNA: TGTGCCTGGAGTTCGAGGGGGCAGGGTGGCTACACCTTC. Its protein is CAWSSRGQGGYTF. The variable domain in full, with the rest retrieved from reference TRBV30 and TRBJ1-2, is SQTIHQWPATLVQPVGSPLSLECTVEGTSNPNLYWYRQAAGRGLQLLFYSVGIGQISSEVPQNLSASRPQDRQFILSSKKLLLSDSGFYLCAWSSRGQGGYTFGSGTRLTVV.

The chain employs TRBV10-3 and TRBJ1-2, with D possibly TRBD1 on 5 matching bases. The CDR3 has 14 amino acids. V was cut by 6 bases and J by 2 bases, with 13 bases left in between. In germline, CDR1 is ENHRY, CDR2 SYGVKD. The chain's CDR3 is CAIRGDLRNYGYTF. The CDR3 nucleotides are TGTGCCATCAGGGGGGACTTACGGAACTATGGCTACACCTTC.

The V call is TRBV7-6, the J call TRBJ2-7; D may be TRBD1 or TRBD2 (6 bases each). From germline, CDR1 is SGHVS and CDR2 FNYEAQ. Trimming took 5 bases from V and 0 from J, leaving 17 bases between them. The CDR3 sequence is 16 residues long. CDR3 region: CASSHPVGGSSYEQYF. CDR3 nucleotide sequence: TGTGCCAGCAGCCACCCCGTGGGGGGCTCCTCCTACGAGCAGTACTTC.

The DNA of the CDR3 is TGTGCCAGCTCACCCCGCGGGGGGCAGGGTGCGCGGTACACTGAAGCTTTCTTT. Encoded protein: CASSPRGGQGARYTEAFF. The rearrangement joins TRBV18 to TRBJ1-1, with D possibly being TRBD1 (6 bases). Germline V gene sequence: CDR1 KGHSH, CDR2 LQKENI. V lost 3 bases to trimming and J lost 3 bases, with 23 bases between them. This CDR3 has 18 amino acids.

CDR3 DNA: TGTGCCAGCAGCCCAACAGGGTTGGGCAAAAACATTCAGTACTTC. This sequence encodes CASSPTGLGKNIQYF. The V and J genes are TRBV7-9 and TRBJ2-4, with a possible D match to TRBD1 (6 bases). V shed 5 bases and J shed 3 bases, with 14 bases lying between them. CDR1 is SEHNR, CDR2 FQNEAQ, per germline (reference sequence). This CDR3 region has 15 residues.